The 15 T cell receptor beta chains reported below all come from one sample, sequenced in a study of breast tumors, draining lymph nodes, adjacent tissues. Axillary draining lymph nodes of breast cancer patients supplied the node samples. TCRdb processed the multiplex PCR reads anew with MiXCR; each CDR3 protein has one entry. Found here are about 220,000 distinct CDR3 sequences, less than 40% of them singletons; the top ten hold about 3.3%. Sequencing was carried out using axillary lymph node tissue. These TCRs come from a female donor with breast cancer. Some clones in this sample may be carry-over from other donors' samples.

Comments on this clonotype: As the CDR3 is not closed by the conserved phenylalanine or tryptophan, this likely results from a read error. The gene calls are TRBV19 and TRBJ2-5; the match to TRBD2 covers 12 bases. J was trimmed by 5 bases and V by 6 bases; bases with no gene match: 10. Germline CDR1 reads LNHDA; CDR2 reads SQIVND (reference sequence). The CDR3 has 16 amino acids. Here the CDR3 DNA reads TGTGCCAGTAGCCGGACTAGCGGGGCCTCAGGGGAGACCCAGTACTCC. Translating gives CASSRTSGASGETQYS.

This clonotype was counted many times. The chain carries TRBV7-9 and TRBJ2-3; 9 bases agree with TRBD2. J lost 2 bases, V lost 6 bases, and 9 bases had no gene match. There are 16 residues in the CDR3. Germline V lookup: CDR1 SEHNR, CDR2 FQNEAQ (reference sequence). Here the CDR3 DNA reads TGTGCCAGCAGTTTCGGGCTAGCGGGGAACACAGATACGCAGTATTTT. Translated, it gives CASSFGLAGNTDTQYF.

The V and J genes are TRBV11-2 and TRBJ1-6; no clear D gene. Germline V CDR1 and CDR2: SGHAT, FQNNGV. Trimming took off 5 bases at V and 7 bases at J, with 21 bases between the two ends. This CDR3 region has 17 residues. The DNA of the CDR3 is TGTGCCAGCAGCCAAGCCCCCGATCCGGGAGCGAATTCACCCCTCCACTTT. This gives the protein CASSQAPDPGANSPLHF.

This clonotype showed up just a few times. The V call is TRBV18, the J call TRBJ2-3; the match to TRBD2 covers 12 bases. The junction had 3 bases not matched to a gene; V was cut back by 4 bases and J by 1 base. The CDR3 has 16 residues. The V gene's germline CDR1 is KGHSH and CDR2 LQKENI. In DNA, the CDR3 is TGTGCCAGCTCACGACTAGCGGGAGAAGGCACAGATACGCAGTATTTT. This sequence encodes CASSRLAGEGTDTQYF.

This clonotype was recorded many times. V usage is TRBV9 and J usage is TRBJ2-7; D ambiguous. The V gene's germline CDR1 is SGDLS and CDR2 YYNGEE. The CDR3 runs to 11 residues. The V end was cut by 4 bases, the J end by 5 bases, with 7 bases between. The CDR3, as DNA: TGTGCCAGCAGCCTATCGGACGAGCAGTACTTC. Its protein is CASSLSDEQYF. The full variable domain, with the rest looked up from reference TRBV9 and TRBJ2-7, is DSGVTQTPKHLITATGQRVTLRCSPRSGDLSVYWYQQSLDQGLQFLIQYYNGEERAKGNILERFSAQQFPDLHSELNLSSLELGDSALYFCASSLSDEQYFGPGTRLTVT.

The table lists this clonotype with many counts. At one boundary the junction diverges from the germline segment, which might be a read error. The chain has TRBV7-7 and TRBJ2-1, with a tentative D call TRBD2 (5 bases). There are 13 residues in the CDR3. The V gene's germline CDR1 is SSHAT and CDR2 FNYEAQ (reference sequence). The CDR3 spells CASSLAWGYEQFF. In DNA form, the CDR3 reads TGTGCTAGCAGCTTAGCGTGGGGATATGAGCAGTTCTTC.

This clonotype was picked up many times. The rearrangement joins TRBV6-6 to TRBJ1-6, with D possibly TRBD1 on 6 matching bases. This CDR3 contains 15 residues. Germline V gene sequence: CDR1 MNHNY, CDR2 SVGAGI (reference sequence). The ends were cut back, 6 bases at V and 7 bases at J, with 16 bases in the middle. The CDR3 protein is CASSPGTNQNSPLHF. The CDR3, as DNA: TGTGCCAGCAGCCCAGGGACAAACCAAAATTCACCCCTCCACTTT.

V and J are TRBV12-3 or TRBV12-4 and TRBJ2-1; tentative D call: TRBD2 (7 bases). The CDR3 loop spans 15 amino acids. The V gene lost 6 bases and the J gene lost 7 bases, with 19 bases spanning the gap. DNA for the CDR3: TGTGCCAGCAGCTCTTCAGGGGAGGGCTATAATGAGCAGTTCTTC. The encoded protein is CASSSSGEGYNEQFF.

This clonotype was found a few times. CDR3 in amino acids: CASNYQDEQFF. CDR3 DNA: TGTGCCAGCAATTACCAGGATGAGCAGTTCTTC. The chain carries TRBV28 and TRBJ2-1; D ambiguous. The CDR3 sequence is 11 residues long. Germline CDR1 is MDHEN and CDR2 is SYDVKM. Trimming took 7 bases from V and 8 from J, leaving 9 bases between them. Supplemented by reference TRBV28 and TRBJ2-1, the full variable domain reads DVKVTQSSRYLVKRTGEKVFLECVQDMDHENMFWYRQDPGLGLRLIYFSYDVKMKEKGDIPEGYSVSREKKERFSLILESASTNQTSMYLCASNYQDEQFFGPGTRLTVL.

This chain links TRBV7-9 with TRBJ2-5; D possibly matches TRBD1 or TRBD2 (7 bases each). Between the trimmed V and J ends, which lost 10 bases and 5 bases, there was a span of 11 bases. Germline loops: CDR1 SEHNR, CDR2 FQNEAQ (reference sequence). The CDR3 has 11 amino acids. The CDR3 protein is CATGGGETQYF. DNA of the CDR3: TGTGCCACAGGGGGGGGCGAGACCCAGTACTTC.

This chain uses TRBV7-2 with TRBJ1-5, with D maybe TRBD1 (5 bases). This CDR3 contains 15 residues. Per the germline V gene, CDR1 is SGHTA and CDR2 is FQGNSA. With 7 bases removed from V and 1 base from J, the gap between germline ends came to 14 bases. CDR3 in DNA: TGTGCCAGCACCGAGAGGGGCGGAAGCAATCAGCCCCAGCATTTT. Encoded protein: CASTERGGSNQPQHF.

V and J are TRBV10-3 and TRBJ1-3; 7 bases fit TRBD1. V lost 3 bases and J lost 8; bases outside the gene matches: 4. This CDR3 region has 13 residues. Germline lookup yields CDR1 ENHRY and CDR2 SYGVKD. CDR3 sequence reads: CAISEGGADTIYF. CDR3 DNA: TGTGCCATCAGTGAAGGGGGCGCGGACACCATATATTTT.

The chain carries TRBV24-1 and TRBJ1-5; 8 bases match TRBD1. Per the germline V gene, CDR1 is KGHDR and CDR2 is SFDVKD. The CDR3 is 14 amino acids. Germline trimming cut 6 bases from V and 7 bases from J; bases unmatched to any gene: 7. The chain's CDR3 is CATSSRDRIQPQHF. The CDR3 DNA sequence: TGTGCCACCAGTAGTAGGGACAGGATACAGCCCCAGCATTTT.

CDR3 sequence (DNA): TGTGCCAGCAGCCAAGAAAGACTAGCGGGAGCTTACAATGAGCAGTTCTTC. Translated: CASSQERLAGAYNEQFF. The chain has TRBV12-5 and TRBJ2-1, with 12 bases lining up with TRBD2. Germline V gene sequence: CDR1 LGHNT, CDR2 FRNRAP. The CDR3 runs to 17 residues.

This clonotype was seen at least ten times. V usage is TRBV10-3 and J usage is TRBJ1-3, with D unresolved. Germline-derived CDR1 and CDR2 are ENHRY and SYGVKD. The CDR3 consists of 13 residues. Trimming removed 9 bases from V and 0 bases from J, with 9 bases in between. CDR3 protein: CAIASNSGNTIYF. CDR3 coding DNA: TGTGCCATAGCTTCCAACTCTGGAAACACCATATATTTT.